Below, 4 T cell receptor beta chains from the same sample are listed, as sequenced in a study of cytomegalovirus exposure and HLA in healthy donors. PCR amplification relied on 60 Vbeta primers (plus 13 Jbeta primers). Profiled with immunoSEQ multiplex PCR; TCRdb holds only in-frame clones, not every one. The sample comprises more than 95,000 clones, roughly 85% of which are singletons, and roughly 3.5% rests with the top ten. Sequenced input: PBMCs. The receptor source for this set is a woman aged 40 to 49 in good health and CMV-seropositive.

The CDR3 DNA sequence: TGTGCCAGCAGTTCGTCCGACAGTTCACCCCTCCACTTT. Residues: CASSSSDSSPLHF. This chain links TRBV6-5 with TRBJ1-6, with D possibly TRBD1 on 5 matching bases. Germline CDR1 reads MNHEY; CDR2 reads SVGAGI. The V gene lost 4 bases and the J gene lost 9 bases, with 10 bases spanning the gap. This CDR3 region has 13 residues.

This chain connects TRBV28 to TRBJ2-7; 11 positions match TRBD2. The CDR3 is 18 residues long. With V trimmed by 6 bases and J by 0 bases, 13 bases remained unmatched. In germline, CDR1 is MDHEN, CDR2 SYDVKM. The CDR3 loop reads CASSPGLADSLSSYEQYF. The CDR3 DNA follows: TGTGCCAGCAGCCCGGGACTAGCGGATTCTTTAAGCTCCTACGAGCAGTACTTC.

The chain carries TRBV6-5 and TRBJ2-7, with 9 bases that match TRBD2. The germline V gene has CDR1 MNHEY and CDR2 SVGAGI. V shed 2 bases, J shed 4 bases, and the junction held 3 bases outside the gene matches. The CDR3 length is 14 residues. The CDR3 sequence: CASSYQAGGYEQYF. The DNA for the CDR3 is TGTGCCAGCAGTTACCAAGCGGGAGGTTACGAGCAGTACTTC.

In its sample, this clone was seen a few times. The DNA for the CDR3 is TGTGCCAGCACCTCGGGGGCAGGGGGAGTTGAAAAACTGTTTTTT. It translates to CASTSGAGGVEKLFF. The chain employs TRBV28 and TRBJ1-4; 7 nucleotides match TRBD1. Germline values: CDR1 MDHEN, CDR2 SYDVKM. V dropped 7 bases and J dropped 7; count of bases not matched to a gene: 12. The CDR3 extends over 15 amino acids.